The 20 T cell receptor beta chains below were found in one sample sequenced in a study of shared clonotypes between healthy human individuals. Only in-frame clones appear in the TCRdb table, and some are missing; sequencing was by immunoSEQ multiplex PCR. This table has around 430,000 clones, roughly 80% appearing once. The sample consisted of PBMCs. The receptor source for this set is a woman between 40 and 55 years old in good health. Some clones in this sample may be carry-over from other donors' samples.

The V gene is TRBV7-2, the J gene TRBJ1-4; 10 bases are shared with TRBD1. Germline V gene data show CDR1 as SGHTA and CDR2 as FQGNSA. This CDR3 is 15 amino acids long. The trim removed 5 bases at V and 7 bases at J, leaving 7 bases unmatched. CDR3 sequence: CASSPRTGGAEKLFF. The CDR3 region has the DNA TGTGCCAGCAGCCCCCGGACAGGGGGAGCTGAAAAACTGTTTTTT.

The chain employs TRBV27 and TRBJ1-4; perhaps TRBD1 as D (6 bases). CDR1 is MNHEY and CDR2 is SMNVEV in the germline V gene (reference sequence). The ends were cut back, 4 bases at V and 1 base at J, with 7 bases in the middle. This CDR3 comprises 14 residues. As DNA, the CDR3 is TGTGCCAGCAGTTCAGGGGTAACTAATGAAAAACTGTTTTTT. Its protein is CASSSGVTNEKLFF.

This clone was found many times. J is TRBJ2-5 and V is TRBV5-4, with D perhaps matching TRBD2 (6 bases). The V end lost 4 bases, the J end lost 4 bases, and 14 bases lay between the germline ends. The CDR3 loop spans 14 amino acids. Germline V lookup: CDR1 SGHNT, CDR2 YYREEE (reference sequence). The CDR3 reads CASSGGTSRETQYF. CDR3 DNA: TGTGCCAGCAGCGGGGGAACTAGCAGAGAGACCCAGTACTTC.

V gene TRBV15 combines with J gene TRBJ2-2; a weak D match, TRBD2 (6 bases). Looked up from germline, CDR1 is LNHNV and CDR2 is YYDKDF (reference sequence). The CDR3 is 13 residues long. Deletions cut 1 base from V and 6 bases from J, with 6 bases between. The CDR3 protein is CATSRGDSGELFF. Here the CDR3 DNA reads TGTGCCACCAGCAGAGGGGACTCCGGGGAGCTGTTTTTT.

As regards this clone: The junction shows a germline mismatch at one end, possibly a read error. This specimen includes other DNA sequences encoding the same CDR3. The V gene is TRBV27, the J gene TRBJ1-5; TRBD1 might be the D (6 bases). From germline, CDR1 is MNHEY and CDR2 SMNVEV (reference sequence). The CDR3 runs to 14 residues. CDR3 sequence (DNA): TGTGCCAGCAGTTTTACAGGGCGGGGGCAGCCTCAGCATTTT. This gives the protein CASSFTGRGQPQHF.

V is TRBV7-7 and J is TRBJ2-3; 11 bases align to TRBD1. Looked up from germline, CDR1 is SSHAT and CDR2 is FNYEAQ (reference sequence). The CDR3 is 14 amino acids. J gave up 6 bases and V 1 base, and 0 bases lay outside the gene matches. The CDR3 DNA reads TGTGCCAGCAGCTTAGGGACAGGGGGCGATACGCAGTATTTT. Amino acids: CASSLGTGGDTQYF.

The chain couples TRBV28 to TRBJ2-1; D is ambiguous. Deletions cut 2 bases from V and 6 bases from J, with 8 bases between. The germline CDR1 and CDR2 sequences are MDHEN and SYDVKM. The CDR3 is made up of 13 amino acids. The CDR3 region has the DNA TGTGCCAGCAGTTTAATTCGGCTCAATGAGCAGTTCTTC. Its translation: CASSLIRLNEQFF.

The chain has TRBV18 and TRBJ2-5; no clear D gene. The CDR3 is made up of 12 amino acids. From germline, CDR1 is KGHSH and CDR2 LQKENI. Trimming left V 0 bases short and J 5 bases short, with 4 bases between. CDR3 in amino acids: CASSPPRETQYF. Here the CDR3 DNA reads TGTGCCAGCTCACCACCGCGGGAGACCCAGTACTTC.

The rearrangement joins TRBV28 to TRBJ1-4, with D possibly matching TRBD1 (5 bases). Germline V gene lookup returns CDR1 MDHEN and CDR2 SYDVKM. CDR3 length equals 14 residues. Trimming removed 6 bases at V and 8 bases at J, with 16 bases between. The CDR3 sequence: CASREVRGEEKLFF. The CDR3 nucleotides are TGTGCCAGCAGGGAAGTAAGGGGTGAAGAAAAACTGTTTTTT.

This clone appeared once. J is TRBJ2-1 and V is TRBV4-3; D is unclear. The CDR3 length is 15 residues. V gave up 1 base and J gave up 6 bases, with 13 bases separating them. CDR1 LGHNA and CDR2 YSLEER come from the germline V gene. The CDR3 DNA reads as TGCGCCAGCAGCCAAGGTGCGGCCACTCTCAATGAGCAGTTCTTC. It encodes CASSQGAATLNEQFF.

CDR3 sequence: CASSEGARTPYEQYF. The CDR3 coding sequence is TGTGCCAGCAGTGAGGGGGCAAGGACTCCGTACGAGCAGTACTTC. The rearrangement joins TRBV2 to TRBJ2-7, with a tentative D call TRBD1 (6 bases). The V and J ends lost 3 bases and 4 bases respectively, with 16 bases between them. Germline CDR1 and CDR2: SNHLY and FYNNEI. CDR3 length: 15 residues.

The CDR3 nucleotides read TGTGCCACCAGCAGATTAGCCGGGGGCACTGAAGCTTTCTTT. Translating it yields CATSRLAGGTEAFF. The chain carries TRBV15 and TRBJ1-1; TRBD1 is a possible D gene (5 bases). The ends were cut back, 2 bases at V and 4 bases at J, with 11 bases in the middle. Germline CDR1 reads LNHNV; CDR2 reads YYDKDF (reference sequence). This CDR3 contains 14 residues.

V and J are TRBV21-1 and TRBJ2-6. TRBV21-1 is a pseudogene locus. The CDR3 has 18 residues. DNA for the CDR3: TGTGCCAGCAGCAAAGTTACGGGACCCCTCTCTGGGGCCAACGTCCTGACTTTC. Encoded protein: CASSKVTGPLSGANVLTF.

The V call is TRBV27, the J call TRBJ2-3; TRBD2 is a possible D gene (6 bases). This CDR3 region has 12 residues. With 6 bases removed from V and 4 bases from J, the gap between germline ends came to 8 bases. Germline-derived CDR1 and CDR2 are MNHEY and SMNVEV (reference sequence). CDR3 amino acids: CASRGGPDTQYF. DNA for the CDR3: TGTGCCAGCAGGGGGGGTCCAGATACGCAGTATTTT.

The chain is built from TRBV5-4 and TRBJ2-2, with TRBD2 matching over 13 bases. The germline V gene has CDR1 SGHNT and CDR2 YYREEE (reference sequence). V lost 4 bases to trimming and J lost 3 bases; unmatched junction nucleotides: 3. The CDR3 sequence is 16 residues long. The CDR3 region has the DNA TGTGCCAGCAGCCCGGGACTAGCGGGACACACCGGGGAGCTGTTTTTT. Translating gives CASSPGLAGHTGELFF.

The gene calls are TRBV7-2 and TRBJ1-1; weak D call: TRBD1 (6 bases). This CDR3 is built from 13 residues. Germline V gene lookup returns CDR1 SGHTA and CDR2 FQGNSA. Trimming stripped 4 bases from V and 5 bases from J, with 11 bases between. The CDR3 loop is CASSSYDRTEAFF. The CDR3 region has the DNA TGTGCCAGCAGCTCATATGACAGGACTGAAGCTTTCTTT.

V gene TRBV5-4 combines with J gene TRBJ2-2, with D perhaps given as TRBD1 or TRBD2 (6 bases each). Between the trimmed V and J ends, which lost 4 bases and 6 bases, there was a span of 16 bases. Germline V gene data show CDR1 as SGHNT and CDR2 as YYREEE (reference sequence). This CDR3 region has 15 residues. As DNA, the CDR3 is TGTGCCAGCAGCGGGGGGCTAGCGCGTTCCGGGGAGCTGTTTTTT. Residues: CASSGGLARSGELFF.

This chain uses TRBV28 with TRBJ2-4; 8 bases align to TRBD1. Germline lookup yields CDR1 MDHEN and CDR2 SYDVKM. J lost 1 base, V lost 5 bases, and 10 bases had no gene match. CDR3 length: 17 residues. DNA of the CDR3: TGTGCCAGCAGTAATCTAAGACAGGGGCGGGCCAAAAACATTCAGTACTTC. Protein product: CASSNLRQGRAKNIQYF. Based on the CDR3 plus reference TRBV28 and TRBJ2-4, the full variable domain is DVKVTQSSRYLVKRTGEKVFLECVQDMDHENMFWYRQDPGLGLRLIYFSYDVKMKEKGDIPEGYSVSREKKERFSLILESASTNQTSMYLCASSNLRQGRAKNIQYFGAGTRLSVL.

The chain carries TRBV29-1 and TRBJ2-5; TRBD1 agrees at 9 bases. The V segment lost 5 bases and the J segment 6 bases; nucleotides outside the gene matches: 16. The CDR3 covers 16 residues. Per the germline V gene, CDR1 is SQVTM and CDR2 is ANQGSEA. The CDR3 sequence: CSVTDTGTGTGKTQYF. The CDR3 DNA is TGCAGCGTTACCGACACCGGGACAGGGACGGGGAAGACCCAGTACTTC.

The chain links TRBV6-6 to TRBJ2-7, with D perhaps matching TRBD1 or TRBD2 (5 bases each). V was trimmed by 2 bases and J by 7 bases, leaving 15 bases between them. Germline values: CDR1 MNHNY, CDR2 SVGAGI (reference sequence). The CDR3 is 14 amino acids. CDR3: CASSYASSRGEQYF. CDR3 nucleotide sequence: TGTGCCAGCAGTTACGCATCATCGAGGGGTGAGCAGTACTTC.